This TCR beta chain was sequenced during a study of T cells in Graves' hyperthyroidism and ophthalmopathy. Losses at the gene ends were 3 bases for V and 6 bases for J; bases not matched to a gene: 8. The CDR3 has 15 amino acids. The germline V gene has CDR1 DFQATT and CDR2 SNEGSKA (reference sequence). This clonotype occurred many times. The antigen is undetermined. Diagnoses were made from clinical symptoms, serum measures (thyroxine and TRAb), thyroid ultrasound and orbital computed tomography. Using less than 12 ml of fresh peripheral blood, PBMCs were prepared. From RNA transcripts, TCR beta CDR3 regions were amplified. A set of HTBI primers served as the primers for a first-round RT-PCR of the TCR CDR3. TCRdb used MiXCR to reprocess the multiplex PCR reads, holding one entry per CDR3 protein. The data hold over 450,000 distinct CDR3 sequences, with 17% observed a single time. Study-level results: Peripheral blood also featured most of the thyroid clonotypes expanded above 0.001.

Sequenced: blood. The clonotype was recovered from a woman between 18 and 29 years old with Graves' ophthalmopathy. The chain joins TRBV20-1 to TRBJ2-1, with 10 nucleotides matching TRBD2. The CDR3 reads CSASERGGHGNEQFF. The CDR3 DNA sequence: TGCAGTGCTAGCGAGCGGGGGGGCCACGGCAATGAGCAGTTCTTC.